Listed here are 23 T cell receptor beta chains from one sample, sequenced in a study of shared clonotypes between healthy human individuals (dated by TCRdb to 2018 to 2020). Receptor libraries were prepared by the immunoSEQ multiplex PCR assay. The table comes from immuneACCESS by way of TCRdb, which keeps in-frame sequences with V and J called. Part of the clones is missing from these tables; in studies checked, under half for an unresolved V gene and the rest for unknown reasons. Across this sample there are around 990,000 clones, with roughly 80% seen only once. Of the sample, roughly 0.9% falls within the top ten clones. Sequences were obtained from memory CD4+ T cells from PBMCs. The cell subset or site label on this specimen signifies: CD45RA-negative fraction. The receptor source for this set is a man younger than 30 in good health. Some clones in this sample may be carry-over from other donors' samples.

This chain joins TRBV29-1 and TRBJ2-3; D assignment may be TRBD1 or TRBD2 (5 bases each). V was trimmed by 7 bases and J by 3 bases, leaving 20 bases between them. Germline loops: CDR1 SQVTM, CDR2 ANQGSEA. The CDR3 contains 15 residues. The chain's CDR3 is CSAQSGWGMTDTQYF. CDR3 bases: TGCAGCGCTCAATCGGGTTGGGGGATGACAGATACGCAGTATTTT.

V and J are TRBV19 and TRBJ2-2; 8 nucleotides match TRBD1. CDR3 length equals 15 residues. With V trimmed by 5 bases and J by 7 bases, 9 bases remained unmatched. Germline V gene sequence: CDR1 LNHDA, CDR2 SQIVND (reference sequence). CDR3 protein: CASSAWTGIIGELFF. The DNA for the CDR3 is TGTGCCAGTAGTGCCTGGACAGGGATAATCGGGGAGCTGTTTTTT.

CDR3 in DNA: TGTGCCAGCAGTGAAGTGGACAGGGTCTATGGCTACACCTTC. This gives the protein CASSEVDRVYGYTF. V is TRBV6-1 and J is TRBJ1-2; 8 nucleotides align to TRBD1. Germline V CDR1 and CDR2: MNHNS, SASEGT. V dropped 1 base and J dropped 4; count of bases not matched to a gene: 2. This CDR3 has 14 residues.

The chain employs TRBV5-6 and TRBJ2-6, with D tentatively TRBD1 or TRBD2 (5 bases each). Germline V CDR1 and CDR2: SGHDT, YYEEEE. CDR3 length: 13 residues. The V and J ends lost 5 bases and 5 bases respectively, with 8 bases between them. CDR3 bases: TGTGCCAGCAGGTCGGGGCGGGCCAACGTCCTGACTTTC. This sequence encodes CASRSGRANVLTF.

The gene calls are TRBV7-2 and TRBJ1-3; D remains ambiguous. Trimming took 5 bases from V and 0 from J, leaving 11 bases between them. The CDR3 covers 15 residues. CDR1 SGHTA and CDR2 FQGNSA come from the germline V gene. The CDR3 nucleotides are TGTGCCAGCAGCCCCAACAGACACTCTGGAAACACCATATATTTT. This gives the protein CASSPNRHSGNTIYF.

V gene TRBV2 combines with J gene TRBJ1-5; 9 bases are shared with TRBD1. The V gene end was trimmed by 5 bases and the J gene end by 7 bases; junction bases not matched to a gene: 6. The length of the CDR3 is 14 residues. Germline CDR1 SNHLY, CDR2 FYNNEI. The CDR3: CASSPDRGVQPQHF. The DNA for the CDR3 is TGTGCCAGCAGTCCGGACAGGGGAGTGCAGCCCCAGCATTTT. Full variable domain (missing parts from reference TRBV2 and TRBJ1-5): EPEVTQTPSHQVTQMGQEVILRCVPISNHLYFYWYRQILGQKVEFLVSFYNNEISEKSEIFDDQFSVERPDGSNFTLKIRSTKLEDSAMYFCASSPDRGVQPQHFGDGTRLSIL.

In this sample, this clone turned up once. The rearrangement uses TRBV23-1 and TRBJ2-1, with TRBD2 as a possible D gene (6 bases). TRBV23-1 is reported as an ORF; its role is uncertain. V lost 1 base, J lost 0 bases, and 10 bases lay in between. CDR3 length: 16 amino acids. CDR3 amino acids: CASSQWDGSSYNEQFF. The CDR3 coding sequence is TGCGCCAGCAGTCAATGGGACGGGAGCTCCTACAATGAGCAGTTCTTC.

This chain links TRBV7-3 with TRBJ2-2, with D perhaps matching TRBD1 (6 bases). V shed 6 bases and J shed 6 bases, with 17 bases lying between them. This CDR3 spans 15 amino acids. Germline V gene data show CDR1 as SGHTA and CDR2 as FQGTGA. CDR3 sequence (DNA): TGTGCCAGCAGACTCTTAGGGGGAGTGGCCGGGGAGCTGTTTTTT. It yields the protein CASRLLGGVAGELFF. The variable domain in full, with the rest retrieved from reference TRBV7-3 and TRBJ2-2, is GAGVSQTPSNKVTEKGKYVELRCDPISGHTALYWYRQSLGQGPEFLIYFQGTGAADDSGLPNDRFFAVRPEGSVSTLKIQRTERGDSAVYLCASRLLGGVAGELFFGEGSRLTVL.

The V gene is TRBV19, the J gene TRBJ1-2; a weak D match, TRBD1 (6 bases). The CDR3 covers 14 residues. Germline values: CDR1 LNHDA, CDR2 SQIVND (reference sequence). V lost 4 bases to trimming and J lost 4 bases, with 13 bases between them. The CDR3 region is CASSNVTGTYGYTF. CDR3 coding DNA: TGTGCCAGTAGTAACGTCACAGGGACCTATGGCTACACCTTC.

CDR3 loop: CASSAQGWDEKLFF. The CDR3 DNA is TGTGCCAGCAGCGCACAGGGGTGGGATGAAAAACTGTTTTTT. The chain combines TRBV9 with TRBJ1-4, with 7 bases that match TRBD1. The CDR3 sequence is 14 residues long. The V gene's germline CDR1 is SGDLS and CDR2 YYNGEE. V shed 3 bases, J shed 6 bases, and the junction held 5 bases outside the gene matches.

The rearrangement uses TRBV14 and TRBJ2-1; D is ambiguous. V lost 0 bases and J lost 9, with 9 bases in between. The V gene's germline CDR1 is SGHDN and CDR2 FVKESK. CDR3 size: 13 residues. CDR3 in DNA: TGTGCCAGCAGCCAAGATTTGTCGGGTGAGCAGTTCTTC. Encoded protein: CASSQDLSGEQFF.

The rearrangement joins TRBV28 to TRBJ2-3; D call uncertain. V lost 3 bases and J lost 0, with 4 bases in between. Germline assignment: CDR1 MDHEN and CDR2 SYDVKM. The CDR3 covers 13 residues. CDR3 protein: CASSLVSTDTQYF. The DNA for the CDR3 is TGTGCCAGCAGTTTGGTCAGCACAGATACGCAGTATTTT.

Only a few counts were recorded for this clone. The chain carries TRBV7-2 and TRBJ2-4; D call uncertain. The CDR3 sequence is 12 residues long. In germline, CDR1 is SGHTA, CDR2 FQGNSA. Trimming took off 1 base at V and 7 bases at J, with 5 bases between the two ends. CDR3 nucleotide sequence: TGTGCCAGCAGCTTAGTGCGCAACATTCAGTACTTC. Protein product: CASSLVRNIQYF.

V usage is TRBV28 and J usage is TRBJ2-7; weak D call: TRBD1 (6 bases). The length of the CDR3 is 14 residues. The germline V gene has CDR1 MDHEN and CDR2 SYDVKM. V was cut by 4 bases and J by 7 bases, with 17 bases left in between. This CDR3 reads CASSSTGLLGEQYF. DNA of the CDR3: TGTGCCAGCAGTTCGACAGGCCTCCTCGGAGAGCAGTACTTC.

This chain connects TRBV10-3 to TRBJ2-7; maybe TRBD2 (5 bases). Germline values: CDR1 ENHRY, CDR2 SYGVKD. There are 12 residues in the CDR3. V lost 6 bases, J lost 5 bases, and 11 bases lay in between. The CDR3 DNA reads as TGTGCCATCAGCCCCGAGGGAGACGAGCAGTACTTC. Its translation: CAISPEGDEQYF.

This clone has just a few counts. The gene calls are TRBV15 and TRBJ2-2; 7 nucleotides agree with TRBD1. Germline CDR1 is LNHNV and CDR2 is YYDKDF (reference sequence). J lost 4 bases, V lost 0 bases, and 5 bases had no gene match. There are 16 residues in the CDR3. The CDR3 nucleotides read TGTGCCACCAGCAGAGATTCGACAGGGCGCACCGGGGAGCTGTTTTTT. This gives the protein CATSRDSTGRTGELFF.

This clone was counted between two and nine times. The CDR3 nucleotides are TGTGCCAGCAAAATGAGCCGCACAGCCCCCCAGCATTTT. It codes for CASKMSRTAPQHF. The genes are TRBV6-5 and TRBJ1-5; the D is unclear. The length of the CDR3 is 13 residues. V gave up 7 bases and J gave up 10 bases, with 17 bases separating them. Germline loops: CDR1 MNHEY, CDR2 SVGAGI.

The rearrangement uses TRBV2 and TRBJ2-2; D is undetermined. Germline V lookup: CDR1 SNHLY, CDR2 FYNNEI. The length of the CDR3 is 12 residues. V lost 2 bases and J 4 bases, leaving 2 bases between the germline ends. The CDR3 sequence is CASSELTGELFF. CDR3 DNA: TGTGCCAGCAGTGAACTCACCGGGGAGCTGTTTTTT.

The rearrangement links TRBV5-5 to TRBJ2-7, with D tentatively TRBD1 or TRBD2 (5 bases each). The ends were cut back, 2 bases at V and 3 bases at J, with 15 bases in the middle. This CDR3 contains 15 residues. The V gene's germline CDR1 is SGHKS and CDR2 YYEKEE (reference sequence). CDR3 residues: CASSLDSGPNYEQYF. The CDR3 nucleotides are TGTGCCAGCAGCTTAGATTCGGGACCCAACTACGAGCAGTACTTC.

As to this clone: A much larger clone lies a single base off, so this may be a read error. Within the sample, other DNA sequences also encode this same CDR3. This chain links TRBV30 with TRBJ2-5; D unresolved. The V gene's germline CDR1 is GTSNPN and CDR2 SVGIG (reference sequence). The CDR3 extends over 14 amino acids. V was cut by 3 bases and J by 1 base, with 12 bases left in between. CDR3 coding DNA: TGTGCCTGGAGACCCGGTACCGCCCAAGAGACCCAGTACTTC. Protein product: CAWRPGTAQETQYF.

CDR3 sequence: CAGSPPSGANVLTF. As DNA, the CDR3 is TGTGCCGGAAGTCCCCCCTCTGGGGCCAACGTCCTGACTTTC. The rearrangement links TRBV6-1 to TRBJ2-6; D not resolved. Trimming removed 11 bases from V and 0 bases from J, with 11 bases in between. The V gene's germline CDR1 is MNHNS and CDR2 SASEGT. This CDR3 has 14 amino acids.

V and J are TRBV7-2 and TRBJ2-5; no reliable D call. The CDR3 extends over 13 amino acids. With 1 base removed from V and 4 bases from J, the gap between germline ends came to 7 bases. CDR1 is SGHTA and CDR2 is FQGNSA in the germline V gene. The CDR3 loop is CASSLVFGETQYF. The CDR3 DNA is TGTGCCAGCAGCTTAGTTTTCGGAGAGACCCAGTACTTC.

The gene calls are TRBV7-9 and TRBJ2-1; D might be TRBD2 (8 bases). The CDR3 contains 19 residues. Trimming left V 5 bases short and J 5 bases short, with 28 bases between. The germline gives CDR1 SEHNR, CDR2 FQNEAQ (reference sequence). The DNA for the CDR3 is TGTGCCAGCAGCAGCCTGACAGGGAGGTTTAGCGGGACCAACAATGAGCAGTTCTTC. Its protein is CASSSLTGRFSGTNNEQFF.